The clone carrying this T cell receptor beta chain was found a few times. This sample is part of a study of blood T cell repertoires in COVID-19. The overall study: From the United States, Italy and Spain came samples of acute and convalescent COVID-19.

In the source study's methods: Amplification with reference gene primers provided the estimates of nucleated cell counts. Data came from immunoSEQ multiplex PCR; TCRdb stores just in-frame clones and leaves some out. V, J and clone size are taken as reported in that table, and D and trimming were inferred from the DNA itself. The sample consists of approximately 110,000 clones, about 76% of them appearing once. Trimming left V 5 bases short and J 1 base short, with 12 bases between. The germline V gene encodes CDR1 SGHNT and CDR2 YENEEA. The CDR3 covers 14 residues. Material for sequencing was peripheral blood. The chain joins TRBV11-3 to TRBJ2-7; a weak D match, TRBD2 (5 bases). This receptor was taken from a woman aged 70-85 years with acute or convalescent COVID-19. The CDR3 bases are TGTGCCAGCAGCCCCGGGGTCTCATCCTACGAGCAGTACTTC. Its translation is CASSPGVSSYEQYF.